Described below is a single TCR beta chain sequence and its context. The data originate from a study of shared clonotypes between healthy human individuals. Background on the study: Three plates each covered CD4 naive and memory; CD8 naive two, CD8 memory one.

Naive CD8 isolation took CD45RO-negative cells positively selected for CCR7 and excluded terminally differentiated effector memory CD45RA+ cells. Germline CDR1 and CDR2: SGHAT and FQNNGV. V lost 0 bases and J lost 10, with 10 bases in between. The CDR3 is 13 residues long. TCRdb keeps only in-frame clones here, not all; method: immunoSEQ multiplex PCR. The table records about 800,000 clones, about 97% of them present only once. The sequence was obtained from a man aged 25 to 40 in good health. The chain is built from TRBV11-2 and TRBJ2-1; D possibly corresponds to TRBD2 (6 bases). Sequencing was carried out using naive CD8+ T cells sorted from blood. The CDR3: CASSLDRAGEQFF. The CDR3 DNA is TGTGCCAGCAGCTTAGACCGAGCGGGCGAGCAGTTCTTC.